This TCR beta chain was obtained from a study of graft-versus-host responses after intestinal transplantation. Study-wide results and limits: Researchers found peak circulating GvH clone levels linked to early post-transplant HvG declines.

V shed 4 bases, J shed 3 bases, and the junction held 7 bases outside the gene matches. Germline lookup yields CDR1 SGHDT and CDR2 YYEEEE. The CDR3 runs to 15 residues. On this clone itself: Its antigen is still unknown.

Assay: immunoSEQ multiplex PCR; the TCRdb copy retains only in-frame clones and omits some. The table records over 90,000 clones, 93% of them present only once. The sequence was collected from a human donor who received an intestinal transplant. Sequences were derived from unstimulated CD8+ T cells sorted from spleen or lymph node cells, sampled before intestinal transplant. V usage is TRBV5-6 and J usage is TRBJ2-3; 8 positions match TRBD2. The CDR3 loop is CASSTQRGRTDTQYF. CDR3 DNA: TGTGCCAGCAGCACCCAGCGGGGGAGGACAGATACGCAGTATTTT.